A single TCR beta chain is shown here with its context. Per germline, CDR1 GTSNPN and CDR2 SVGIG (reference sequence). V gave up 2 bases and J gave up 0 bases, with 5 bases separating them. This CDR3 comprises 12 residues. In the authors' methods: Quantification of nucleated cells was approximated via reference gene primer amplification. Generated by immunoSEQ multiplex PCR, the TCRdb table keeps only in-frame clones and is missing some. The V and J calls and clone size come from that table; D and trimming were worked out from the DNA. The data contain about 130,000 clones, 86% of them singletons. This entry comes from a study of blood T cell repertoires in COVID-19. Study at large: The study drew acute and convalescent COVID-19 samples from the United States, Italy and Spain. T cells, B-cell-depleted T cells, or PBMCs supplied cDNA or gDNA.

The sequence was collected from a woman aged 45-65 years who had recovered from COVID-19. Sequenced: peripheral blood. The V and J genes are TRBV30 and TRBJ2-7; D uncertain. The CDR3 loop is CAWSFSSYEQYF. CDR3 DNA sequence: TGTGCCTGGAGTTTCAGCTCCTACGAGCAGTACTTC.